These 23 T cell receptor beta chains share one sample of origin, sequenced in a study of T cell responses to AZD1222 COVID-19 vaccine. This table comes from immunoSEQ multiplex PCR, and its TCRdb copy is limited to in-frame clones, with some not included. The table includes about 150,000 clones, approximately 88% detected once. Sequencing used peripheral blood, obtained on day 0 of AZD1222 vaccination. The receptors stem from an adult in good health.

This chain links TRBV7-3 with TRBJ2-3; D uncertain. The V and J ends lost 1 base and 5 bases respectively, with 1 base between them. The CDR3 contains 11 residues. Per germline, CDR1 SGHTA and CDR2 FQGTGA. The CDR3 bases are TGTGCCAGCAGCTTAAAAGATACGCAGTATTTT. Translating gives CASSLKDTQYF.

The sample holds one count of this clone. The chain uses TRBV18 and TRBJ1-1; D is unclear. Germline V CDR1 and CDR2: KGHSH, LQKENI. V was clipped by 3 bases and J by 0 bases, with 5 bases between them. The CDR3 consists of 13 residues. The CDR3 spells CASSPLMNTEAFF. The CDR3 nucleotides are TGTGCCAGCTCACCGCTCATGAACACTGAAGCTTTCTTT.

The V call is TRBV11-3, the J call TRBJ1-2; D call uncertain. The CDR3 is 9 residues long. The V end was cut by 8 bases, the J end by 8 bases, with 6 bases between. Germline loops: CDR1 SGHNT, CDR2 YENEEA. This CDR3 reads CASLGGYTF. In DNA form, the CDR3 reads TGTGCCAGCTTGGGGGGCTACACCTTC.

The J gene is TRBJ1-1, the V gene TRBV27; D gene unclear. CDR1 and CDR2 (germline): MNHEY, SMNVEV (reference sequence). This CDR3 has 13 residues. V was pared by 5 bases and J by 0 bases, with 7 bases between. The CDR3 spells CASSHGLNTEAFF. DNA of the CDR3: TGTGCCAGCAGTCATGGGTTGAACACTGAAGCTTTCTTT.

J is TRBJ1-4 and V is TRBV28, with D hard to call. The CDR3 contains 14 residues. The germline V and J ends were trimmed by 4 bases and 2 bases, with 8 bases remaining between them. Looked up from germline, CDR1 is MDHEN and CDR2 is SYDVKM. Here the CDR3 reads CASSYRGTNEKLFF. CDR3 coding DNA: TGTGCCAGCAGTTATCGCGGCACTAATGAAAAACTGTTTTTT.

This chain links TRBV27 with TRBJ2-2; 8 bases are a match to TRBD1. V was clipped by 6 bases and J by 5 bases; unmatched bases: 11. The CDR3 length is 16 residues. The V gene's germline CDR1 is MNHEY and CDR2 SMNVEV (reference sequence). The CDR3 sequence: CASRPRGQALTGELFF. CDR3 nucleotide sequence: TGTGCCAGCAGACCCAGGGGACAGGCCTTAACCGGGGAGCTGTTTTTT.

The chain couples TRBV7-9 to TRBJ1-1; D is unresolved. Deletions cut 4 bases from V and 8 bases from J, with 11 bases between. Germline V gene data show CDR1 as SEHNR and CDR2 as FQNEAQ (reference sequence). The CDR3 covers 12 residues. The CDR3 region is CASSYWNSEAFF. For the CDR3, the DNA is TGTGCCAGCAGCTATTGGAACAGCGAAGCTTTCTTT.

The genes are TRBV7-2 and TRBJ2-1, with 12 bases lining up with TRBD2. Germline assignment: CDR1 SGHTA and CDR2 FQGNSA. The V and J ends lost 4 bases and 6 bases, in that order; junction bases with no gene match: 4. The CDR3 runs 15 residues. CDR3 in DNA: TGTGCCAGCAGCTCGCTAGCGGGAGGGTTCAATGAGCAGTTCTTC. Amino acid sequence: CASSSLAGGFNEQFF. Full variable domain (rest looked up from reference TRBV7-2 and TRBJ2-1): GAGVSQSPSNKVTEKGKDVELRCDPISGHTALYWYRQSLGQGLEFLIYFQGNSAPDKSGLPSDRFSAERTGGSVSTLTIQRTQQEDSAVYLCASSSLAGGFNEQFFGPGTRLTVL.

The V call is TRBV3-1 (or the pseudogene TRBV3-2), the J call TRBJ2-3; 8 nucleotides line up with TRBD2. The germline gives CDR1 LGHDT, CDR2 YNNKEL (reference sequence). The V and J ends lost 6 bases and 2 bases, in that order; junction bases with no gene match: 4. The CDR3 runs to 14 residues. The CDR3, as DNA: TGTGCCAGCAGGCGGACTAGCCCCACAGATACGCAGTATTTT. It yields the protein CASRRTSPTDTQYF.

J is TRBJ1-1 and V is TRBV11-1; 7 bases fit TRBD1. J lost 8 bases, V lost 0 bases, and 9 bases had no gene match. The CDR3 runs 15 residues. Germline V gene data show CDR1 as SGHAT and CDR2 as FQDESV (reference sequence). The CDR3 loop reads CASSLAIGTASEAFF. Written as DNA, the CDR3 is TGTGCCAGCAGCTTAGCTATAGGGACAGCCTCCGAAGCTTTCTTT.

The gene calls are TRBV14 and TRBJ1-2; possibly TRBD1 for D (6 bases). CDR3 size: 13 residues. Germline CDR1 SGHDN, CDR2 FVKESK. The ends were cut back, 1 base at V and 8 bases at J, with 11 bases in the middle. The CDR3 loop reads CASSQAGALGYTF. As DNA, the CDR3 is TGTGCCAGCAGCCAAGCAGGGGCTCTGGGCTACACCTTC.

V is TRBV14 and J is TRBJ1-5, with D perhaps matching TRBD1 (5 bases). CDR1 is SGHDN and CDR2 is FVKESK in the germline V gene. Between the trimmed V and J ends, which lost 5 bases and 3 bases, there was a span of 8 bases. The CDR3 covers 13 residues. The CDR3 DNA reads as TGTGCCAGCAGCACAGGACTCAATCAGCCCCAGCATTTT. Encoded protein: CASSTGLNQPQHF. Combining the CDR3 with reference TRBV14 and TRBJ1-5 gives the whole variable domain EAGVTQFPSHSVIEKGQTVTLRCDPISGHDNLYWYRRVMGKEIKFLLHFVKESKQDESGMPNNRFLAERTGGTYSTLKVQPAELEDSGVYFCASSTGLNQPQHFGDGTRLSIL.

The rearrangement joins TRBV6-5 to TRBJ2-3; 11 bases agree with TRBD2. V gave up 4 bases and J gave up 4 bases; unmatched junction bases: 7. The CDR3 is made up of 16 amino acids. Germline CDR1 and CDR2: MNHEY and SVGAGI. CDR3: CASSSIAGGPSDTQYF. As DNA, the CDR3 is TGTGCCAGCAGTTCTATAGCGGGAGGGCCCTCAGATACGCAGTATTTT.

The rearrangement links TRBV27 to TRBJ2-2; 9 bases match TRBD2. This CDR3 has 14 amino acids. Looked up from germline, CDR1 is MNHEY and CDR2 is SMNVEV (reference sequence). Trimming cost V 3 bases and J 10 bases; bases outside gene matches: 6. CDR3 sequence: CASSFVAGVEELFF. DNA for the CDR3: TGTGCCAGCAGTTTCGTAGCGGGAGTTGAGGAGCTGTTTTTT.

The genes are TRBV6-2 or TRBV6-3 and TRBJ1-5, with a tentative D call TRBD1 (5 bases). The length of the CDR3 is 16 residues. CDR1 and CDR2 from the germline V gene are MNHEY and SVGEGT. Trimming cost V 4 bases and J 5 bases, with 18 bases left between them. The CDR3 region has the DNA TGTGCCAGCAGTTCCTACGACTGGGACCCCTATCAGCCCCAGCATTTT. Protein sequence: CASSSYDWDPYQPQHF.

The chain links TRBV7-3 to TRBJ2-7, with D unresolved. This CDR3 spans 15 amino acids. In germline, CDR1 is SGHTA, CDR2 FQGTGA. V was cut by 0 bases and J by 2 bases, with 11 bases left in between. CDR3 residues: CASSLTPGPTYEQYF. DNA of the CDR3: TGTGCCAGCAGCTTAACCCCCGGACCAACCTACGAGCAGTACTTC.

The rearrangement links TRBV6-6 to TRBJ2-7; D remains unclear. This CDR3 region has 13 residues. From germline, CDR1 is MNHNY and CDR2 SVGAGI (reference sequence). V shed 6 bases and J shed 1 base, with 10 bases lying between them. The CDR3 DNA reads as TGTGCCAGCAGCACCTCAGCGTCCTACGAGCAGTACTTC. Amino acids: CASSTSASYEQYF.

CDR3 nucleotides: TGTGCCAGTAGCCCCGGGACAGGGTCCTACGAGCAGTACTTC. Translation: CASSPGTGSYEQYF. The chain recombines TRBV19 with TRBJ2-7; 9 positions match TRBD1. Germline V lookup: CDR1 LNHDA, CDR2 SQIVND (reference sequence). The CDR3 is 14 amino acids. Trimming at V came to 6 bases and at J to 1 base, leaving 4 bases not matched to a gene.

The rearrangement links TRBV6-4 to TRBJ2-7; TRBD1 might be the D (5 bases). Germline assignment: CDR1 MRHNA and CDR2 SNTAGT. V was cut by 7 bases and J by 0 bases, with 16 bases left in between. The CDR3 spans 15 residues. For the CDR3, the DNA is TGTGCCAGCACCCCGTTGAAGGGGTCCTCCTACGAGCAGTACTTC. Residues: CASTPLKGSSYEQYF.

The V gene is TRBV27, the J gene TRBJ1-1; D may be TRBD1 (5 bases). Germline CDR1 reads MNHEY; CDR2 reads SMNVEV (reference sequence). V was trimmed by 0 bases and J by 3 bases, leaving 14 bases between them. The CDR3 is 16 amino acids. CDR3 nucleotides: TGTGCCAGCAGTTTATCCCCCTTTATGGGGGACACTGAAGCTTTCTTT. It codes for CASSLSPFMGDTEAFF.

The chain couples TRBV11-2 to TRBJ1-3, with D perhaps matching TRBD1 (5 bases). V lost 2 bases to trimming and J lost 0 bases, with 8 bases between them. The CDR3 extends over 15 amino acids. Looked up from germline, CDR1 is SGHAT and CDR2 is FQNNGV. The CDR3 DNA follows: TGTGCCAGCAGCTTAACGGGGGTCTCTGGAAACACCATATATTTT. It specifies CASSLTGVSGNTIYF.

This chain connects TRBV12-3 or TRBV12-4 to TRBJ1-2; unclear D gene. The CDR3 runs to 13 residues. Trimming shortened V by 7 bases and J by 0 bases, and 9 bases separated the two germline ends. The CDR3 bases are TGTGCCAGCACCACAGACGCTAACTATGGCTACACCTTC. Its protein product is CASTTDANYGYTF.

V is TRBV7-3 and J is TRBJ2-3; 11 bases fit TRBD2. After removal of 4 bases from V and 2 bases from J, the junction contained 5 bases not matched to a gene. This CDR3 spans 16 amino acids. Germline CDR1 SGHTA, CDR2 FQGTGA. The CDR3 is CASSSLAGGFTDTQYF. The DNA for the CDR3 is TGTGCCAGCAGCTCCTTAGCGGGAGGGTTCACAGATACGCAGTATTTT.